This T cell receptor beta chain is drawn from a study of blood T cell repertoires in COVID-19. Overall study context: Both acute and convalescent COVID-19 samples were obtained from the United States, Italy and Spain. From T cells, B-cell-depleted T cells, or PBMCs came the material, which was cDNA or gDNA.

In the original analysis: Reference gene primer amplification gave estimated nucleated cell counts. The protocol was immunoSEQ multiplex PCR, while the TCRdb copy is restricted to in-frame clones and leaves out a portion. V and J calls and clone size are copied from that table; D and trimming were computed from the DNA. The sample holds 80,000 to 100,000 clones, 65% to 85% seen once. V trimming: 6 bases; J trimming: 2 bases; junction bases outside the gene matches: 9. The CDR3 spans 16 residues. Per the germline V gene, CDR1 is MNHEY and CDR2 is SMNVEV (reference sequence). In this sample, this clone turned up a few times.

The chain recombines TRBV27 with TRBJ1-5; the match to TRBD1 covers 8 bases. The clonotype comes from a man between 60 and 75 years old with acute or convalescent COVID-19. The sample consisted of peripheral blood. The CDR3 loop is CASRDTGTGGNQPQHF. CDR3 DNA: TGTGCCAGCAGGGATACCGGGACAGGTGGCAATCAGCCCCAGCATTTT.